This T cell receptor beta chain was obtained from a study of low-dose radiotherapy and immunotherapy resistance in tumors. Noted time point: after trial treatment. The treatment denotes: LDRT plus nivolumab, ipilimumab, low-dose cyclophosphamide and aspirin (RACIN trial). There are 15 residues in the CDR3. Gene-specific TRAV and TRBV primers were used for first-strand cDNA, covering alpha and beta chains. The PCR that amplified TCRs ran for about 20 cycles, relying on a constant-region primer and a V-primer adapter. One entry per CDR3 protein, called by TCRdb with MiXCR from the reads. The sample holds approximately 42,000 distinct CDR3 sequences; about 25% are singletons and the top ten take roughly a tenth. This clonotype was counted once. Only one base separates this from a far larger clonotype, so it likely reflects a read error.

The sequencing used PBMCs, collected after low-dose radiotherapy plus immunotherapy. This TCR derives from a male donor with prostate cancer. The chain combines TRBV1 with TRBJ1-5; the table's D call, TRBD1, was not checked against the DNA. TRBV1 is a documented pseudogene. CDR3: CASSRGGESDQPQHF. The CDR3 nucleotides are TGTGCCAGCAGCCGAGGGGGGGAGTCCGATCAGCCCCAGCATTTT.